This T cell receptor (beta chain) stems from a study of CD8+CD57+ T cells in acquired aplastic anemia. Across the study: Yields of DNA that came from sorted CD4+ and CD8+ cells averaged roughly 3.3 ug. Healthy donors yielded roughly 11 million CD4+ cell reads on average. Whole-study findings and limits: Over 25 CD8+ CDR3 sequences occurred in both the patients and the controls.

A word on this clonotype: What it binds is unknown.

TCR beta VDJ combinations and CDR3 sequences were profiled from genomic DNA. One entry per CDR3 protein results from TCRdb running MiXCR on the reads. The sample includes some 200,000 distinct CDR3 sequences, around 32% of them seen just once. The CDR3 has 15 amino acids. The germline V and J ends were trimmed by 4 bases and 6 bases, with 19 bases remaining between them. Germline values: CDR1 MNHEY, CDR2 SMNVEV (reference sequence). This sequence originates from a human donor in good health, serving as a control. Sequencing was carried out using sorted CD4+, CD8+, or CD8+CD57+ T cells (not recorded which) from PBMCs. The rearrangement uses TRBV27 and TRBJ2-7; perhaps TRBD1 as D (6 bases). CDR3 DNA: TGTGCCAGCAGTTCACTAGGGGGTAGGCTGCGCGAGCAGTACTTC. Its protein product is CASSSLGGRLREQYF.